This T cell receptor beta chain was identified during a study of blood T cell repertoires in COVID-19. Sequencing used immunoSEQ multiplex PCR; TCRdb keeps in-frame clones, though not all of them. This sample has around 400,000 clones; more than 70% occur once, and the top ten carry roughly 10%. In germline, CDR1 is SGHTA, CDR2 FQGNSA. V lost 5 bases, J lost 8 bases, and 10 bases stayed unmatched. The CDR3 has 15 amino acids. Recruited during active infection, patients (from Seattle) were subsequently followed longitudinally. What was sequenced was peripheral blood. This sequence originates from a woman aged 25 to 39 with COVID-19, enrolled during active disease. V is TRBV7-2 and J is TRBJ1-2, with 11 bases lining up with TRBD1. The CDR3 coding sequence is TGTGCCAGCAGCCGCAACGGACAGGGGGCATTCGGCTACACCTTC. Its protein product is CASSRNGQGAFGYTF.